The clone carrying this T cell receptor (beta chain) was found a few times. Its specificity is unknown. Everyone who gave samples was a healthy Caucasian. This sample was taken from a study of identical twins. Whole-study results and caveats: Zero-insertion analyses could be partly confounded by invariant MAIT and iNKT cells. Abundant beta clonotypes from cord blood bore fewer insertions; memory repertoires lacked this pattern.

Germline V gene sequence: CDR1 DFQATT, CDR2 SNEGSKA (reference sequence). This CDR3 spans 15 amino acids. Trimming removed 6 bases at V and 3 bases at J, with 17 bases between. In TCRdb, the 5' RACE reads were re-called with MiXCR into one record per CDR3 protein. The sample lists about 460,000 distinct CDR3 sequences, 14% seen once, with about 0.53% in the top ten. This sample also belongs to another study, concerning yellow fever vaccine responses in identical twins. That report notes: Twins' vaccine T cell responses reportedly seemed partly convergent and partly personalized.

The sequence was collected from a woman aged 18-35 years in good health. V and J are TRBV20-1 and TRBJ1-4, with a possible D match to TRBD1 (5 bases). Sequences were obtained from CD4+ T cells sorted from blood. The CDR3 DNA sequence: TGCAGTGCCCCTCAGGGTAGGAGAGCTAATGAAAAACTGTTTTTT. As protein: CSAPQGRRANEKLFF.